Presented here are 19 T cell receptor beta chains from one specimen sequenced in a study of shared clonotypes between healthy human individuals. The data were produced by immunoSEQ multiplex PCR, yet TCRdb's version contains in-frame clones alone and is incomplete. In the table there are some 700,000 clones, roughly 87% of which are singletons. The sample comprised memory CD8+ T cells from PBMCs. Subset in this sample: CD45RO+ cells pooled with CCR7-negative TemRA cells. The receptors shown here come from a man aged 18 to 30 in good health. Some clones in this sample may be carry-over from other donors' samples.

The gene calls are TRBV16 and TRBJ1-1; D may be TRBD1 (6 bases). Germline V gene lookup returns CDR1 KGHSY and CDR2 FQNENV. This CDR3 comprises 15 residues. The V end lost 2 bases, the J end lost 3 bases, and 13 bases lay between the germline ends. CDR3 region: CASSQEYRADTEAFF. CDR3 nucleotides: TGTGCCAGCAGCCAAGAATACAGGGCGGACACTGAAGCTTTCTTT.

The rearrangement links TRBV7-9 to TRBJ2-3; TRBD2 aligns across 11 bases. Germline CDR1 and CDR2: SEHNR and FQNEAQ (reference sequence). The CDR3 has 17 residues. J lost 3 bases, V lost 7 bases, and 12 bases had no gene match. The CDR3 coding sequence is TGTGCCAGCAACCCACTAGCGGGAGAAAAGGGGACAGATACGCAGTATTTT. Its protein is CASNPLAGEKGTDTQYF. Full variable domain (remainder filled in from reference TRBV7-9 and TRBJ2-3): DTGVSQNPRHKITKRGQNVTFRCDPISEHNRLYWYRQTLGQGPEFLTYFQNEAQLEKSRLLSDRFSAERPKGSFSTLEIQRTEQGDSAMYLCASNPLAGEKGTDTQYFGPGTRLTVL.

This chain connects TRBV5-1 to TRBJ1-2; a weak D match, TRBD1 (5 bases). Trimming cost V 3 bases and J 2 bases, with 11 bases left between them. Germline-derived CDR1 and CDR2 are SGHRS and YFSETQ. The CDR3 is 14 residues long. Here the CDR3 reads CASSSGRGNYGYTF. CDR3 sequence (DNA): TGCGCCAGCAGCTCGGGGAGGGGAAACTATGGCTACACCTTC.

The J gene is TRBJ2-1, the V gene TRBV4-3; TRBD2 is a possible D gene (5 bases). This CDR3 spans 13 amino acids. V was cut by 3 bases and J by 6 bases, with 9 bases left in between. The germline gives CDR1 LGHNA, CDR2 YSLEER. The CDR3 nucleotides are TGCGCCAGCAGCCATGTCGAGGGCAATGAGCAGTTCTTC. This sequence encodes CASSHVEGNEQFF.

V and J are TRBV28 and TRBJ1-1; the match to TRBD1 covers 7 bases. Germline V lookup: CDR1 MDHEN, CDR2 SYDVKM. This CDR3 is 13 amino acids long. The V and J ends lost 6 bases and 8 bases, in that order; junction bases with no gene match: 9. The CDR3 is CASRTAGGREAFF. The CDR3 DNA reads as TGTGCCAGCAGAACCGCAGGGGGTAGGGAAGCTTTCTTT.

The CDR3 is CASIGQDLNQPQHF. The CDR3 DNA follows: TGTGCCAGTATAGGGCAGGACCTGAATCAGCCCCAGCATTTT. The chain recombines TRBV19 with TRBJ1-5; D is undetermined. The V gene's germline CDR1 is LNHDA and CDR2 SQIVND (reference sequence). V was shortened by 7 bases and J by 4 bases, with 14 bases between the two germline ends. CDR3 length: 14 residues.

The genes are TRBV6-6 and TRBJ2-3; TRBD2 aligns across 8 bases. Per the germline V gene, CDR1 is MNHNY and CDR2 is SVGAGI (reference sequence). The CDR3 spans 16 residues. V shed 0 bases and J 2 bases; nucleotides not matched to a gene: 4. The CDR3 sequence: CASSYSLLADTDTQYF. The CDR3 DNA reads as TGTGCCAGCAGTTACTCTTTACTAGCGGACACAGATACGCAGTATTTT.

The chain combines TRBV28 with TRBJ2-3, with D tentatively TRBD2 (6 bases). The CDR3 length is 16 residues. V lost 5 bases to trimming and J lost 2 bases, with 17 bases between them. Germline CDR1 MDHEN, CDR2 SYDVKM. This CDR3 reads CASSTVAEPPTDTQYF. CDR3 nucleotide sequence: TGTGCCAGCAGTACCGTAGCGGAGCCACCCACAGATACGCAGTATTTT.

This chain connects TRBV19 to TRBJ2-3, with D perhaps TRBD2 (5 bases). V dropped 11 bases and J dropped 1 base, with 16 bases sitting between them. CDR1 and CDR2 (germline): LNHDA, SQIVND (reference sequence). The CDR3 covers 14 residues. In DNA, the CDR3 is TGTGCCGCTCGGGGTGCTCTTCGCACAGATACGCAGTATTTT. It specifies CAARGALRTDTQYF.

The V call is TRBV11-2, the J call TRBJ2-7; perhaps D is TRBD1 or TRBD2 (6 bases each). Trimming left V 1 base short and J 6 bases short, with 13 bases between. Germline values: CDR1 SGHAT, CDR2 FQNNGV. The CDR3 length is 14 residues. DNA of the CDR3: TGTGCCAGCAGCTTAGGGGGGGCGGGCGTCGAGCAGTACTTC. Its translation is CASSLGGAGVEQYF.

This chain uses TRBV4-1 with TRBJ2-3; D gene unclear. Germline loops: CDR1 MGHRA, CDR2 YSYEKL. The CDR3 extends over 13 amino acids. V was trimmed by 10 bases and J by 1 base, leaving 12 bases between them. The CDR3 coding sequence is TGCGCCACCAAGATGCTGGGCACAGATACGCAGTATTTT. This gives the protein CATKMLGTDTQYF.

The chain recombines TRBV7-6 with TRBJ2-7; 8 nucleotides line up with TRBD2. Germline V gene data show CDR1 as SGHVS and CDR2 as FNYEAQ. The CDR3 totals 17 residues. V gave up 4 bases and J gave up 6 bases; unmatched junction bases: 17. The CDR3 region is CASSSERALGRAGEQYF. CDR3 coding DNA: TGTGCCAGCAGCTCCGAGAGGGCGCTCGGGAGGGCGGGCGAGCAGTACTTC.

This chain joins TRBV6-1 and TRBJ1-2; unclear D gene. V lost 2 bases and J lost 4, with 11 bases in between. This CDR3 is built from 14 residues. In germline, CDR1 is MNHNS, CDR2 SASEGT. DNA of the CDR3: TGTGCCAGCAGTGAATACCTCAGCCCCTATGGCTACACCTTC. Encoded protein: CASSEYLSPYGYTF.

This clone was seen only a few times. Other DNA sequences of this sample code for an identical CDR3. This chain connects TRBV7-9 to TRBJ1-2; no clear D gene. CDR1 and CDR2 from the germline V gene are SEHNR and FQNEAQ (reference sequence). CDR3 size: 13 residues. Between the trimmed V and J ends, which lost 1 base and 2 bases, there was a span of 5 bases. DNA of the CDR3: TGTGCCAGCAGCTTAGGGGGAAACTATGGCTACACCTTC. Translation: CASSLGGNYGYTF.

This chain uses TRBV14 with TRBJ1-4; D is unclear. Germline loops: CDR1 SGHDN, CDR2 FVKESK. V dropped 5 bases and J dropped 5 bases, with 9 bases sitting between them. This CDR3 has 13 residues. DNA of the CDR3: TGTGCCAGCAGCGAGGGCAGGAATGAAAAACTGTTTTTT. Translating gives CASSEGRNEKLFF.

The chain couples TRBV7-9 to TRBJ2-7, with 10 positions matching TRBD1. The CDR3 loop spans 14 amino acids. Germline V gene lookup returns CDR1 SEHNR and CDR2 FQNEAQ (reference sequence). The ends lost 5 bases at V and 4 bases at J; junction bases unmatched: 5. The DNA for the CDR3 is TGTGCCAGCAGCGAGTGGGACAGGGGTTACGAGCAGTACTTC. It codes for CASSEWDRGYEQYF.

This clone occurred a few times. The chain is built from TRBV4-2 and TRBJ1-5; 8 nucleotides align to TRBD1. Trimming removed 0 bases from V and 4 bases from J; junction bases left unmatched: 5. Germline CDR1 reads LGHNA; CDR2 reads YNFKEQ. The CDR3 extends over 16 amino acids. The CDR3 DNA is TGTGCCAGCAGCCAAGATAAAGGGACAGGAAATCAGCCCCAGCATTTT. Its translation: CASSQDKGTGNQPQHF.

V gene TRBV29-1 combines with J gene TRBJ1-2; possible D gene TRBD1, 6 bases. This CDR3 is built from 12 residues. Deletions cut 6 bases from V and 4 bases from J, with 12 bases between. Germline-derived CDR1 and CDR2 are SQVTM and ANQGSEA. The DNA for the CDR3 is TGCAGCGTGAGAAGGGGGATCTATGGCTACACCTTC. Translated, it gives CSVRRGIYGYTF.

The CDR3 nucleotides are TGCGCCAGCAGCCCGAGCCAGGTCTACGAGCAGTACTTC. It yields the protein CASSPSQVYEQYF. J is TRBJ2-7 and V is TRBV5-1; no definite D call. The CDR3 is 13 amino acids. With 4 bases removed from V and 3 bases from J, the gap between germline ends came to 11 bases. The germline V gene encodes CDR1 SGHRS and CDR2 YFSETQ.